This T cell receptor (beta chain) comes out of a study of PD-L1 blockade in urothelial cancer. V gave up 10 bases and J gave up 6 bases, with 19 bases separating them. Per the germline V gene, CDR1 is SNHLY and CDR2 is FYNNEI. The length of the CDR3 is 13 residues. Patients yielded 1 to 8 samples each, pretreatment and on-treatment. This table comes from immunoSEQ multiplex PCR, and its TCRdb copy is limited to in-frame clones, with some not included. The sample holds some 54,000 clones, 84% seen once. The receptor was derived from a middle-aged man with urothelial cancer. Sequences were derived from PBMCs, sampled around atezolizumab (anti-PD-L1) treatment. The V and J genes are TRBV2 and TRBJ2-7, with a weak D call TRBD2 (5 bases). The CDR3 reads CAISSTDGIEQYF. The CDR3 bases are TGTGCCATTAGCAGTACCGACGGGATCGAGCAGTACTTC.